The source of this T cell receptor beta chain is a study of blood T cell repertoires in COVID-19. Across the study: Whether acute or convalescent, the COVID-19 samples came from the United States, Italy and Spain. T cells, B-cell-depleted T cells, or PBMCs supplied cDNA or gDNA.

V lost 6 bases, J lost 0 bases, and 9 bases lay in between. CDR3 length: 14 amino acids. Germline V gene lookup returns CDR1 LNHDA and CDR2 SQIVND (reference sequence). Under the authors' procedure: For nucleated cells, counts were estimated from reference gene primer amplification. The protocol was immunoSEQ multiplex PCR, while the TCRdb copy is restricted to in-frame clones and leaves out a portion. The D gene and trimming were derived from the DNA, and the V and J assignments and clone size from that table. The sample shows under 150,000 clones, around 82% of them seen only once. The clonotype comes from a man between 60 and 70 years old with acute or convalescent COVID-19. The chain couples TRBV19 to TRBJ1-5; D may be TRBD1 (6 bases). The sample taken for sequencing was peripheral blood. The CDR3: CASRRQVSNQPQHF. The CDR3 bases are TGTGCCAGTAGAAGACAGGTTAGCAATCAGCCCCAGCATTTT. Looking up the rest from reference TRBV19 and TRBJ1-5 gives the full variable domain: DGGITQSPKYLFRKEGQNVTLSCEQNLNHDAMYWYRQDPGQGLRLIYYSQIVNDFQKGDIAEGYSVSREKKESFPLTVTSAQKNPTAFYLCASRRQVSNQPQHFGDGTRLSIL.